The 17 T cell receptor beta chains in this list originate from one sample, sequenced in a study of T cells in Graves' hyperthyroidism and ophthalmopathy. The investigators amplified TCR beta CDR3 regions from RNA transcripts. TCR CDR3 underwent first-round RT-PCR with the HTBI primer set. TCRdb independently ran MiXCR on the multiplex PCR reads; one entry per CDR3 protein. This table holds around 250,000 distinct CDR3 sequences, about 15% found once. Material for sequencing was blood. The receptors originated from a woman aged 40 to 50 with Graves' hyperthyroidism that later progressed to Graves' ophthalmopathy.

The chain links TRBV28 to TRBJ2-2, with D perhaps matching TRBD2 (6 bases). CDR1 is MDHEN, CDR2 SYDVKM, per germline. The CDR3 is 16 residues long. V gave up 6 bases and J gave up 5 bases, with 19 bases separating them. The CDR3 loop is CASRDMGGVGTGELFF. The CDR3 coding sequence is TGTGCCAGCAGGGACATGGGGGGAGTGGGGACCGGGGAGCTGTTTTTT.

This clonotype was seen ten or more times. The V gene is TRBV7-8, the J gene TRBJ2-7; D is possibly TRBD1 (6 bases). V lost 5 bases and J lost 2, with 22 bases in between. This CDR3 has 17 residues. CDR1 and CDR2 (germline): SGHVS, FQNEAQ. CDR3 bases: TGTGCCAGCAGCCCTATCAGGGGTCCATTTCCAGCCTACGAGCAGTACTTC. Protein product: CASSPIRGPFPAYEQYF.

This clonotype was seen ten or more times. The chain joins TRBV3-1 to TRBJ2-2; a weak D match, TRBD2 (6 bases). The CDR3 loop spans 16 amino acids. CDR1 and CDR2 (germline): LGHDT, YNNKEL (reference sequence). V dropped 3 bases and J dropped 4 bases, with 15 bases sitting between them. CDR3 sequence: CASSQIRREATGELFF. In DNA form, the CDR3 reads TGTGCCAGCAGCCAGATACGGCGGGAAGCCACCGGGGAGCTGTTTTTT.

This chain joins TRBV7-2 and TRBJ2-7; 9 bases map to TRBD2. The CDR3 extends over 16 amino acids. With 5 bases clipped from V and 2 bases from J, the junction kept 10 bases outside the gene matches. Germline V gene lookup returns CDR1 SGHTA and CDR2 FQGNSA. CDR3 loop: CASSRAGGRVAYEQYF. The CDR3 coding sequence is TGTGCCAGCAGCCGTGCGGGGGGGCGAGTAGCCTACGAGCAGTACTTC.

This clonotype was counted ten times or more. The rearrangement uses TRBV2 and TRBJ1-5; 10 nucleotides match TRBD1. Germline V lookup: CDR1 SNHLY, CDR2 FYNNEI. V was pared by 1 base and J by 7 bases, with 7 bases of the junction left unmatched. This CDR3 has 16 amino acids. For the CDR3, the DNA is TGTGCCAGCAGTGAAGTAGACAGGGGGCGCGGGCAGCCCCAGCATTTT. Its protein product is CASSEVDRGRGQPQHF.

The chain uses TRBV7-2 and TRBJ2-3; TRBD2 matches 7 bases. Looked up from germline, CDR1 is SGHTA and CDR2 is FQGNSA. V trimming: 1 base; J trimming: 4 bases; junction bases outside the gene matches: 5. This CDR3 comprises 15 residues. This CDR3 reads CASSLGEGRADTQYF. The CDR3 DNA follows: TGTGCCAGCAGCTTAGGGGAGGGCCGGGCAGATACGCAGTATTTT. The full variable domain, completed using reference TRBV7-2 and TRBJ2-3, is GAGVSQSPSNKVTEKGKDVELRCDPISGHTALYWYRQSLGQGLEFLIYFQGNSAPDKSGLPSDRFSAERTGGSVSTLTIQRTQQEDSAVYLCASSLGEGRADTQYFGPGTRLTVL.

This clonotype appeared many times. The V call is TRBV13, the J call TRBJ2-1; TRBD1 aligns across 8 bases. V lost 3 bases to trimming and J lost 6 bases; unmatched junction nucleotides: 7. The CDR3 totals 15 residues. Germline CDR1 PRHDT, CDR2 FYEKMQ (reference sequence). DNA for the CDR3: TGTGCCAGCAGCTTCGGACAGGGCGTTTCCAATGAGCAGTTCTTC. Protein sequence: CASSFGQGVSNEQFF.

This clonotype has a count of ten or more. DNA for the CDR3: TGTGCCAGCAGCTCTCACACAAATACAGGGGCCTTCCAAGAGACCCAGTACTTC. Its translation: CASSSHTNTGAFQETQYF. The chain recombines TRBV7-6 with TRBJ2-5; the match to TRBD1 covers 7 bases. Trimming removed 4 bases from V and 1 base from J; junction bases left unmatched: 15. CDR1 is SGHVS and CDR2 is FNYEAQ in the germline V gene. This CDR3 is 18 amino acids long.

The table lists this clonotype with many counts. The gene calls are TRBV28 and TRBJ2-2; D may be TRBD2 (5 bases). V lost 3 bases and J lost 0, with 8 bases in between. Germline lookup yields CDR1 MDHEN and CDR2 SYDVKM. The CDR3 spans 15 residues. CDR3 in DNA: TGTGCCAGCAGTTTGCCGGGGACGAACACCGGGGAGCTGTTTTTT. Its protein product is CASSLPGTNTGELFF.

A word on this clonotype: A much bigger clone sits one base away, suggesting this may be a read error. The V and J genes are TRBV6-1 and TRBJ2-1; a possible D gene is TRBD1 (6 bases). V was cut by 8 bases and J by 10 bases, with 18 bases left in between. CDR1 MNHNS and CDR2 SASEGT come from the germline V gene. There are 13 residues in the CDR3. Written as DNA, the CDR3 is TGTGCCAGCCGCGTTGCCTCAGGGGACGAGCAGTTCTTC. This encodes CASRVASGDEQFF.

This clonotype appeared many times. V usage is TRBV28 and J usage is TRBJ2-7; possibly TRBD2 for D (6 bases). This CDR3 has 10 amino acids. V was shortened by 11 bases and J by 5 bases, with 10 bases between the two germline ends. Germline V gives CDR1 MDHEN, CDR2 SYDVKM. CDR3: CAYGTHEQYF. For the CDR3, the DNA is TGTGCCTACGGGACTCACGAGCAGTACTTC.

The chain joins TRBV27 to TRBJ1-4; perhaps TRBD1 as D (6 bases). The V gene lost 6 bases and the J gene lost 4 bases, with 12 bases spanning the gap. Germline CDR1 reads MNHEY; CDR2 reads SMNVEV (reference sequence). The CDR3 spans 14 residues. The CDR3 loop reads CASSPGADNEKLFF. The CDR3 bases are TGTGCCAGCAGCCCGGGGGCGGATAATGAAAAACTGTTTTTT.

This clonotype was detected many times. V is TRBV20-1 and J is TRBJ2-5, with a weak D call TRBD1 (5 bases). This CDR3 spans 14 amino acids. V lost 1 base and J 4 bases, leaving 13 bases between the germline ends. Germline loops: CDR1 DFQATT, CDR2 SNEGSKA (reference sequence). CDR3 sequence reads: CSARGQFLGETQYF. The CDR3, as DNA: TGCAGTGCTAGAGGACAGTTCCTGGGAGAGACCCAGTACTTC.

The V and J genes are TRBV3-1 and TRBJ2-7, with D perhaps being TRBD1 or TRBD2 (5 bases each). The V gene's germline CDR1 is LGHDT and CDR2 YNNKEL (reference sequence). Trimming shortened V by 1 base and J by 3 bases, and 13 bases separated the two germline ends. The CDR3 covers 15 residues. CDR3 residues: CASSQGIGTGYEQYF. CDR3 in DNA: TGTGCCAGCAGCCAAGGTATAGGGACGGGCTACGAGCAGTACTTC.

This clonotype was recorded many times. For the CDR3, the DNA is TGTGCCACTGCTACCCGCACAGATACGCAGTATTTT. Residues: CATATRTDTQYF. The chain couples TRBV27 to TRBJ2-3, with D unresolved. CDR1 MNHEY and CDR2 SMNVEV come from the germline V gene (reference sequence). The V and J ends lost 10 bases and 1 base respectively, with 9 bases between them. The length of the CDR3 is 12 residues.

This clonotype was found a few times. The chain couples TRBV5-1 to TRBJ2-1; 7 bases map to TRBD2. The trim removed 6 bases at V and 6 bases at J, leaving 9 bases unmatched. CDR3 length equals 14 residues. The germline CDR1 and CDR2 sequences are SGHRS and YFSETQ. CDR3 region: CASMWSTSSNEQFF. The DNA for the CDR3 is TGCGCCAGCATGTGGTCGACTAGCAGCAATGAGCAGTTCTTC.

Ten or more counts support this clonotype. CDR3 DNA: TGTGCCAGCAGTGAAGAAAGAGGACTAGCGGGAGGGAGCGATGAGCAGTTCTTC. This sequence encodes CASSEERGLAGGSDEQFF. V gene TRBV2 combines with J gene TRBJ2-1; 15 bases agree with TRBD2. CDR1 and CDR2 (germline): SNHLY, FYNNEI. With V trimmed by 1 base and J by 8 bases, 9 bases remained unmatched. The CDR3 covers 18 residues.